Listed below are T cell receptor beta chains from one sample, sequenced in a study of CD8 T cells in Susac syndrome. TCRdb processed the immunoSEQ multiplex PCR reads anew with MiXCR; each CDR3 protein has one entry. Here the sample spans 250,000 to 300,000 distinct CDR3 sequences, approximately 85% being singletons. Sequenced sample: CD8+ T cells from PBMCs. Source of these receptors: a human donor with multiple sclerosis. The conserved cysteine and the conserved F or W are not part of the CDR3 here. Each record gives: V gene, J gene, CDR3 protein.

v_call: TRBV9
j_call: TRBJ1-2
cdr3_aa: ASNPGDSYGYT

v_call: TRBV12-5
j_call: TRBJ2-1
cdr3_aa: ASGFGSYNEQF

v_call: TRBV30
j_call: TRBJ1-6
cdr3_aa: AWGQGGTPLH

v_call: TRBV7-9
j_call: TRBJ2-3
cdr3_aa: ASSQGHSPTDTQY

v_call: TRBV27
j_call: TRBJ2-7
cdr3_aa: ASSFGVRGEQY

v_call: TRBV11-2
j_call: TRBJ2-3
cdr3_aa: ASSLGADTQY

v_call: TRBV21-1
j_call: TRBJ2-7
cdr3_aa: ASSKGGGQGAYEQY

v_call: TRBV27
j_call: TRBJ2-3
cdr3_aa: ASSLGTSGDTQY

v_call: TRBV6-5
j_call: TRBJ2-1
cdr3_aa: ASSYWQGLNEQF

v_call: TRBV27
j_call: TRBJ2-1
cdr3_aa: ASSPLYAGDEQF

v_call: TRBV12-5
j_call: TRBJ2-7
cdr3_aa: ASGSGPQRLNLYEQY